This T cell receptor beta chain was profiled in a study of sequential checkpoint blockade in melanoma. Turning to the study itself: About 90 pretreatment tumor DNA samples were TCRβ immunosequenced. Roughly 20 patients had tumor biopsies before treatment and at week 13.

As to this clone: Antigen specificity is unknown.

The study, taken as a whole, reports: In arm A, pretreatment tumor clonality was associated with response. Tumor T-cell fraction and clonality correlated with PD-L1 and CD8+ counts.

Assay used: immunoSEQ multiplex PCR; TCRdb lists only in-frame clones, some missing. The data show about 7,000 clones, 20% seen once. Treatment of the sample: randomized to nivolumab then ipilimumab (arm A) or the reverse (arm B). Germline loops: CDR1 SGHRS, CDR2 YFSETQ. CDR3 size: 14 residues. J gave up 11 bases and V 4 bases, and 10 bases lay outside the gene matches. This sequence joins TRBV5-1 and TRBJ2-7, with 12 nucleotides matching TRBD1. This TCR came from a human donor with melanoma. The sequences come from tumor tissue (inferred from file names), collected from a patient given nivolumab and ipilimumab in sequence. CDR3 sequence (DNA): TGCGCCAGCAGCACCGGGACAGGGGGCCAGGGGGAGTACTTC. Its translation is CASSTGTGGQGEYF.